The rows below give T cell receptor beta chains drawn from one sample of a study of blood T cell repertoires in COVID-19. Clones were sequenced by immunoSEQ multiplex PCR, and TCRdb holds only the in-frame ones, with some missing. The sample holds about 260,000 clones, over 80% seen once. The sequencing input was peripheral blood. These receptors were taken from a woman aged 40 to 49 who had recovered from COVID-19. The CDR3 runs from the conserved cysteine through the conserved F or W. Fields, in order: J gene, clone size, D gene, V gene, CDR3 protein, CDR3 DNA. D genes are given only for firm matches. Not all rows give a size; the values are once, few, many and, for expanded clones, a class.

j_call: TRBJ1-1
clone_size: NA
d_call: NA
v_call: TRBV21-1
cdr3_aa: CASSKADPNGQARVLNTEAFF
cdr3_nt: TGTGCCAGCAGCAAAGCCGACCCGAACGGACAGGCGAGGGTGTTGAACACTGAAGCTTTCTTT

j_call: TRBJ1-2
clone_size: NA
d_call: TRBD1
v_call: TRBV4-2
cdr3_aa: CASSQEGTGGYGYTF
cdr3_nt: TGTGCCAGCAGCCAAGAAGGGACAGGGGGCTATGGCTACACCTTC

j_call: TRBJ1-2
clone_size: once
d_call: TRBD1
v_call: TRBV2
cdr3_aa: CASSDTGQNYGYTF
cdr3_nt: TGTGCCAGCAGTGATACGGGACAGAACTATGGCTACACCTTC

j_call: TRBJ2-1
clone_size: NA
d_call: TRBD2
v_call: TRBV11-3
cdr3_aa: CASSPGGLAAPFEQFF
cdr3_nt: TGTGCCAGCAGCCCCGGGGGACTAGCGGCCCCGTTCGAGCAGTTCTTC

j_call: TRBJ2-7
clone_size: once
d_call: NA
v_call: TRBV5-1
cdr3_aa: CASSPRPGYDEQYF
cdr3_nt: TGCGCCAGCAGCCCTCGCCCAGGGTACGACGAGCAGTACTTC

j_call: TRBJ2-3
clone_size: NA
d_call: NA
v_call: TRBV9
cdr3_aa: CASSAFGGPRDTQYF
cdr3_nt: TGTGCCAGCAGCGCGTTCGGGGGGCCCCGGGATACGCAGTATTTT

j_call: TRBJ2-5
clone_size: NA
d_call: NA
v_call: TRBV7-2
cdr3_aa: CASSLGQASGTQYF
cdr3_nt: TGTGCCAGCAGCTTAGGACAGGCCTCGGGGACCCAGTACTTC

j_call: TRBJ2-3
clone_size: NA
d_call: TRBD2
v_call: TRBV2
cdr3_aa: CASSALGLAGGLDTQYF
cdr3_nt: TGTGCCAGCAGTGCCCTGGGACTAGCGGGGGGCCTAGATACGCAGTATTTT

j_call: TRBJ1-1
clone_size: once
d_call: NA
v_call: TRBV19
cdr3_aa: CASRVLSRESRLAFF
cdr3_nt: TGTGCCAGTAGGGTCCTGAGCAGGGAAAGTCGGCTGGCTTTCTTT

j_call: TRBJ1-2
clone_size: once
d_call: TRBD1
v_call: TRBV9
cdr3_aa: CASSPQWGDRGSSGYTF
cdr3_nt: TGTGCCAGCAGCCCCCAGTGGGGGGACAGGGGATCAAGTGGCTACACCTTC

j_call: TRBJ2-2
clone_size: NA
d_call: NA
v_call: TRBV9
cdr3_aa: CASSPQGPGELFF
cdr3_nt: TGTGCCAGCAGCCCTCAGGGGCCCGGGGAGCTGTTTTTT

j_call: TRBJ2-7
clone_size: NA
d_call: NA
v_call: TRBV2
cdr3_aa: CASSERPGDEQYF
cdr3_nt: TGTGCCAGCAGTGAACGGCCCGGGGACGAGCAGTACTTC

j_call: TRBJ2-5
clone_size: NA
d_call: NA
v_call: TRBV7-2
cdr3_aa: CASSVRVRETQYF
cdr3_nt: TGTGCCAGCAGCGTCCGGGTGAGGGAGACCCAGTACTTC

j_call: TRBJ2-7
clone_size: NA
d_call: TRBD1
v_call: TRBV11-2
cdr3_aa: CASSFDSTGTGTEQYF
cdr3_nt: TGTGCCAGCAGCTTCGACTCCACCGGGACAGGGACCGAGCAGTACTTC

j_call: TRBJ2-1
clone_size: NA
d_call: NA
v_call: TRBV5-5
cdr3_aa: CASSLLSGSYNEQFF
cdr3_nt: TGTGCCAGCAGCTTGCTTAGCGGCTCCTACAATGAGCAGTTCTTC

j_call: TRBJ2-3
clone_size: NA
d_call: TRBD2
v_call: TRBV6-5
cdr3_aa: CASSYPTSGGAGTQYF
cdr3_nt: TGTGCCAGCAGTTACCCCACTAGCGGGGGGGCGGGAACGCAGTATTTT

j_call: TRBJ2-7
clone_size: NA
d_call: NA
v_call: TRBV4-1
cdr3_aa: CASSQRLHGTFKGEQYF
cdr3_nt: TGCGCCAGCAGCCAGAGACTTCATGGGACATTTAAAGGCGAGCAGTACTTC

j_call: TRBJ2-3
clone_size: NA
d_call: TRBD2
v_call: TRBV3-1/TRBV3-2
cdr3_aa: CASSPGGAADTQYF
cdr3_nt: TGTGCCAGCAGCCCCGGGGGGGCTGCAGATACGCAGTATTTT

j_call: TRBJ1-3
clone_size: NA
d_call: NA
v_call: TRBV5-1
cdr3_aa: CASSPGQPGNTIYF
cdr3_nt: TGCGCCAGCAGCCCCGGACAGCCTGGAAACACCATATATTTT

j_call: TRBJ1-2
clone_size: NA
d_call: NA
v_call: TRBV4-1
cdr3_aa: CASSLRRARELYGYTF
cdr3_nt: TGCGCCAGCAGCCTGCGTAGGGCCAGGGAACTCTATGGCTACACCTTC

j_call: TRBJ1-5
clone_size: NA
d_call: TRBD1
v_call: TRBV19
cdr3_aa: CASSIRDRDQPQHF
cdr3_nt: TGTGCCAGTAGTATAAGGGACAGGGATCAGCCCCAGCATTTT

j_call: TRBJ1-2
clone_size: NA
d_call: NA
v_call: TRBV5-6
cdr3_aa: CASSRGDIYGYTF
cdr3_nt: TGTGCCAGCAGCCGTGGGGACATCTATGGCTACACCTTC

j_call: TRBJ1-5
clone_size: NA
d_call: NA
v_call: TRBV20-1
cdr3_aa: CSASSQGRISGNQPQHF
cdr3_nt: TGCAGTGCTAGTAGCCAGGGGAGAATTAGTGGAAATCAGCCCCAGCATTTT

j_call: TRBJ2-1
clone_size: NA
d_call: NA
v_call: TRBV12-1
cdr3_aa: CASSFGLDDEQFF
cdr3_nt: TGTGCCAGCAGCTTTGGCCTAGATGATGAGCAGTTCTTC

j_call: TRBJ1-2
clone_size: NA
d_call: NA
v_call: TRBV12-3/TRBV12-4
cdr3_aa: CASSPTGNYGYTF
cdr3_nt: TGTGCCAGCAGTCCTACAGGGAACTATGGCTACACCTTC